This entry lists 8 T cell receptor beta chains sequenced from one sample in a study of cytomegalovirus exposure and HLA in healthy donors. The study ran its PCR with 60 Vbeta and 13 Jbeta primers. The method was immunoSEQ multiplex PCR; TCRdb's version includes in-frame clones alone and lacks a portion of them. The top ten hold under 11% of the sample, which has about 100,000 clones, 60% to 75% seen once. Sequenced: PBMCs. Source of these receptors: a middle-aged man in good health and CMV-seronegative.

V usage is TRBV9 and J usage is TRBJ2-5, with 9 bases aligning to TRBD2. This CDR3 has 14 residues. J lost 1 base, V lost 8 bases, and 6 bases had no gene match. The germline V gene has CDR1 SGDLS and CDR2 YYNGEE. CDR3 sequence: CARGGREGQETQYF. DNA of the CDR3: TGTGCCAGGGGGGGGCGGGAGGGCCAAGAGACCCAGTACTTC.

The chain carries TRBV5-4 and TRBJ2-1, with D tentatively TRBD2 (7 bases). Germline loops: CDR1 SGHNT, CDR2 YYREEE (reference sequence). The CDR3 length is 13 residues. V was pared by 3 bases and J by 7 bases, with 11 bases between. The CDR3, as DNA: TGTGCCAGCAGCTGGGGAGGGGGAAATGAGCAGTTCTTC. This sequence encodes CASSWGGGNEQFF.

The rearrangement joins TRBV4-1 to TRBJ2-5, with D possibly being TRBD1 (6 bases). From germline, CDR1 is MGHRA and CDR2 YSYEKL. The V end was cut by 0 bases, the J end by 6 bases, with 14 bases between. The CDR3 runs 15 residues. This CDR3 reads CASSQDIQGLKTQYF. The DNA for the CDR3 is TGCGCCAGCAGCCAAGATATACAGGGCCTAAAGACCCAGTACTTC.

The gene calls are TRBV5-6 and TRBJ2-6; D is unclear. This CDR3 is built from 16 residues. The V end lost 2 bases, the J end lost 0 bases, and 9 bases lay between the germline ends. Germline assignment: CDR1 SGHDT and CDR2 YYEEEE. CDR3 loop: CASSFPGPSGANVLTF. CDR3 in DNA: TGTGCCAGCAGCTTCCCGGGTCCCTCTGGGGCCAACGTCCTGACTTTC.

The V gene is TRBV5-1, the J gene TRBJ2-3; tentatively, D is TRBD2 (6 bases). The CDR3 contains 14 residues. From germline, CDR1 is SGHRS and CDR2 YFSETQ. V was pared by 4 bases and J by 3 bases, with 12 bases between. The CDR3 DNA reads TGCGCCAGCAGCCGTCTTGCGGGGACAGATACGCAGTATTTT. Translation: CASSRLAGTDTQYF.

The sample holds a few counts of this clone. The chain recombines TRBV6-5 with TRBJ1-4, with D perhaps TRBD1 (5 bases). CDR3 length equals 14 residues. Trimming removed 2 bases at V and 7 bases at J, with 11 bases between. Germline CDR1 is MNHEY and CDR2 is SVGAGI. The CDR3 loop is CASSYGGSGEKLFF. The DNA of the CDR3 is TGTGCCAGCAGTTACGGGGGGTCCGGTGAAAAACTGTTTTTT.

This clone was detected a few times. The CDR3 sequence: CASSPWTSGSYEQYF. Here the CDR3 DNA reads TGTGCCAGCAGTCCTTGGACTAGCGGGTCTTACGAGCAGTACTTC. The chain combines TRBV27 with TRBJ2-7; the match to TRBD2 covers 11 bases. The CDR3 sequence is 15 residues long. Germline CDR1 and CDR2: MNHEY and SMNVEV (reference sequence). Trimming removed 5 bases from V and 4 bases from J; junction bases left unmatched: 7.

In its sample, this clone was seen once. The chain uses TRBV29-1 and TRBJ1-1, with 7 positions matching TRBD1. The CDR3 runs to 15 residues. V lost 2 bases and J lost 1; bases outside the gene matches: 7. Germline-derived CDR1 and CDR2 are SQVTM and ANQGSEA. CDR3 DNA: TGCAGCGTTGAAACGATTGGGACAGAGAACACTGAAGCTTTCTTT. Its protein is CSVETIGTENTEAFF. The full variable domain, in which reference TRBV29-1 and TRBJ1-1 provide the parts outside the CDR3, is SAVISQKPSRDICQRGTSLTIQCQVDSQVTMMFWYRQQPGQSLTLIATANQGSEATYESGFVIDKFPISRPNLTFSTLTVSNMSPEDSSIYLCSVETIGTENTEAFFGQGTRLTVV.